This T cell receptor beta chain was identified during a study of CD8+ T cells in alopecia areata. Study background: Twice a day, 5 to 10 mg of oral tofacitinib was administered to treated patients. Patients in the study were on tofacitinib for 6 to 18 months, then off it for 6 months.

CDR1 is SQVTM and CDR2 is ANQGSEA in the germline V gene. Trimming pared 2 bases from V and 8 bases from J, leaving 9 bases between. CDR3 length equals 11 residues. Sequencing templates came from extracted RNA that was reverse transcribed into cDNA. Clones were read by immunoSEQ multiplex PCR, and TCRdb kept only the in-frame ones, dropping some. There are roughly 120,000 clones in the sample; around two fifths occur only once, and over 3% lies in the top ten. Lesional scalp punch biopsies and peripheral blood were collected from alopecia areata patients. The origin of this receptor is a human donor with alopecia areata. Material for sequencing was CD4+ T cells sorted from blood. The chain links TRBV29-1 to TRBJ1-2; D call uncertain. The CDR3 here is CSVEHRRGYTF. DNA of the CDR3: TGCAGCGTTGAACATCGGCGGGGCTACACCTTC.